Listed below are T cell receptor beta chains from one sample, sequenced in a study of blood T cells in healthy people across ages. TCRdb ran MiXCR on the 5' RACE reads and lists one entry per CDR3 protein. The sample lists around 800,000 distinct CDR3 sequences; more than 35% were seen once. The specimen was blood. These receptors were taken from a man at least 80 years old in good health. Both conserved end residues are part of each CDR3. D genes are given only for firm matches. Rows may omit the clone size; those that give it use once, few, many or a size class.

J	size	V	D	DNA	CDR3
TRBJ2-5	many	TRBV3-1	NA	TGTGCCAGCAGTACGTCCTCGGGACTCCCGCCAGAGACCCAGTACTTC	CASSTSSGLPPETQYF
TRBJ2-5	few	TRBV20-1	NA	TGCAGTGCTAGCGCCGGGTGGGCCTTGGAAGAGACCCAGTACTTC	CSASAGWALEETQYF
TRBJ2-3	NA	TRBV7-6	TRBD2	TGTGCCAGCAGCCCCGGGACTAGCGGATTCACAGATACGCAGTATTTT	CASSPGTSGFTDTQYF
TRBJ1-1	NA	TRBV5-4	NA	TGTGCCAGCAGCTTAGGTCGAATGCGACAGAACACTGAAGCTTTCTTT	CASSLGRMRQNTEAFF
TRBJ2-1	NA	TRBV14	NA	TGTGCCAGCAGCCAAGACAGTATTGAGCAGTTCTTC	CASSQDSIEQFF
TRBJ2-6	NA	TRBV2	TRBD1	TGTGCCAGCGGGGGGGACAGGGTCGCGGCCAACGTCCTGACTTTC	CASGGDRVAANVLTF
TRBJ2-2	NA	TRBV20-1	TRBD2	TGCAGTGCTAGGTGGGGGGGTACCGGGCTCGGGGAGCTGTTTTTT	CSARWGGTGLGELFF
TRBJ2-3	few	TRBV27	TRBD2	TGTGCCAGCAGTTTGATTAGCGGGAGCCAAGATACGCAGTATTTT	CASSLISGSQDTQYF
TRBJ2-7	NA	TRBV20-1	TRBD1	TGCAGTGCTAGAGATAAGGAACAGGGGGCCTACGAGCAGTACTTC	CSARDKEQGAYEQYF
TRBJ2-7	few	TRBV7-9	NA	TGTGCCAGCAGCTTAGCGGGACTCCGAGCGGACGAGCAGTACTTC	CASSLAGLRADEQYF
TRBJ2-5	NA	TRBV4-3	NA	TGCGCCAGCAGCCAAGCCCGGGGCGGAAAAGAGACCCAGTACTTC	CASSQARGGKETQYF
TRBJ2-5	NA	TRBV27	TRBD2	TGTGCCAGCGGTTCTACCGGGCGGGAGGGAGGTGTAGAGACCCAGTACTTC	CASGSTGREGGVETQYF
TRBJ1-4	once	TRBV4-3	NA	TGCGCCAGCAGCCAACCCGGGGAAAAACTGTTTTTT	CASSQPGEKLFF
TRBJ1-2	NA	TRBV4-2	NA	TGTGCCAGCAGCCAAGATAAGGGGATCGACTATGGCTACACCTTC	CASSQDKGIDYGYTF
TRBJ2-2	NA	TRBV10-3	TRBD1	TGTGCCATCAGCGGACAGGGGGCGAGGACCGGGGAGCTGTTTTTT	CAISGQGARTGELFF
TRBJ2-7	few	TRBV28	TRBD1	TGTGCCAGCGCGACAGGGGGTCCCTACGAGCAGTACTTC	CASATGGPYEQYF
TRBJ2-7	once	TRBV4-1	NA	TGCGCCAGCAGCCAAGACGACGGGTTCGAGCAGTACTTC	CASSQDDGFEQYF
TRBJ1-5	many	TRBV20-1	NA	TGCAGTGCTATCCCTCCCGGCGGAGACAATCAGCCCCAGCATTTT	CSAIPPGGDNQPQHF
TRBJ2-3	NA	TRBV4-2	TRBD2	TGTGCCAGCAGCCAAGAGTCTAGCGGGAGTCCAACAGATACGCAGTATTTT	CASSQESSGSPTDTQYF
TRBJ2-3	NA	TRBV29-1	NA	TGCAGCGTTGATTACAGCACAGATACGCAGTATTTT	CSVDYSTDTQYF
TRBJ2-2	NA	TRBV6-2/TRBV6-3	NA	TGTGCCAGCAGTTGGTCCCGAGTCACCGGGGAGCTGTTTTTT	CASSWSRVTGELFF
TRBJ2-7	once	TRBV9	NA	TGTGCCAGCAGCGTAGAACAGGGATCGTACTACGAGCAGTACTTC	CASSVEQGSYYEQYF
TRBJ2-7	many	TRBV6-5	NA	TGTGCCAGCAGTTACCATCGGTCGCGGACCTACGAGCAGTACTTC	CASSYHRSRTYEQYF
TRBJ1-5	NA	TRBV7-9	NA	TGTGCCAGCAGCTTAGGGGACACCGGCAATCAGCCCCAGCATTTT	CASSLGDTGNQPQHF
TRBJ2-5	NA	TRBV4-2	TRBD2	TGTGCCAGCAGCCAAGATCCCGGGACTAGCGGGGGGGGCGAGACCCAGTACTTC	CASSQDPGTSGGGETQYF
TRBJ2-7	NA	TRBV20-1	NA	TGCAGTGCCACCTCAGGCCGAATCTACGAGCAGTACTTC	CSATSGRIYEQYF
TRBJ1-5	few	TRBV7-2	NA	TGTGCCAGCAGCTCCCTATCCCGGGGTTATCAGCCCCAGCATTTT	CASSSLSRGYQPQHF
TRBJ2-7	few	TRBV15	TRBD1	TGTGCCACCAGCAGGACAGGGGTCTCCTACGAGCAGTACTTC	CATSRTGVSYEQYF
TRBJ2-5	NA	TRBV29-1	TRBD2	TGCAGCGTAGGGTTAGCGGGAGCGGGGGAGACCCAGTACTTC	CSVGLAGAGETQYF
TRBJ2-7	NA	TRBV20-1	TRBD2	TGCAGTACGACAACGGGACTAGCGAGCTACGAGCAGTACTTC	CSTTTGLASYEQYF
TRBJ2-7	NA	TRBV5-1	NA	TGCGCCAGCCAGGTGGACTCCAGCTCCTACGAGCAGTACTTC	CASQVDSSSYEQYF
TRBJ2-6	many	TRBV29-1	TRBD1	TGCAGCGTTGTAAGCGACAGGGCGGACTCTGGGGCCAACGTCCTGACTTTC	CSVVSDRADSGANVLTF
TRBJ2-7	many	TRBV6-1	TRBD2	TGTGCCAGCAGTGTCGAAGCGGGAGACTACGAGCAGTACTTC	CASSVEAGDYEQYF
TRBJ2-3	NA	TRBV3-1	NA	TGTGCCAGCAGGCGAATGGGCCACACAGATACGCAGTATTTT	CASRRMGHTDTQYF
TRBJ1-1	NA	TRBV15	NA	TGTGCCACCAGCAGACCCGGGGCCCAAGAAGCTTTCTTT	CATSRPGAQEAFF
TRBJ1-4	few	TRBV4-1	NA	TGCGCCAGCAGCCAAGAGGAAGGGAGAGAAAAACTGTTTTTT	CASSQEEGREKLFF
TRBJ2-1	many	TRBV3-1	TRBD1	TGTGCCAGTACAACAGGGGGTCGCAATGAGCAGTTCTTC	CASTTGGRNEQFF
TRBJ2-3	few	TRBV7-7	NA	TGTGCTAGCAGCCACGGGACGGGGACAGATACGCAGTATTTT	CASSHGTGTDTQYF
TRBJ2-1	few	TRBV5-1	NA	TGCGCCAGCAGCTTGGAGCTAGCGAGCGACAATGAGCAGTTCTTC	CASSLELASDNEQFF
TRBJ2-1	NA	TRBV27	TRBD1	TGTGCCAGCAGTTGGACAGGGGAGGGCAATGAGCAGTTCTTC	CASSWTGEGNEQFF
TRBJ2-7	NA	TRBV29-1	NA	TGCAGCGTTGAAGACTCGTCCAATTTCGGGCAGTACTTC	CSVEDSSNFGQYF
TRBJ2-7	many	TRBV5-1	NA	TGCGCCAGCAGCTTGGAGGGACAACCCTTCGAGCAGTACTTC	CASSLEGQPFEQYF
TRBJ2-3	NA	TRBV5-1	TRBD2	TGCGCCAGCAGCTTGAGGACTAGCGGGGGCACAGATACGCAGTATTTT	CASSLRTSGGTDTQYF
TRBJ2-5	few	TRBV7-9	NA	TGTGCCAGCAGCTTAGTCCTCCCAAAGGAGACCCAGTACTTC	CASSLVLPKETQYF
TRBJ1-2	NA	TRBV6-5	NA	TGTGCCAGCAGTTCCGGACTCTATGGCTACACCTTC	CASSSGLYGYTF
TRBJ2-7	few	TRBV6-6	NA	TGTGCCAGCAGTCGCGTATCACTTTACGAGCAGTACTTC	CASSRVSLYEQYF
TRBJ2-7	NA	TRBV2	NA	TGTGCCAGCAGCTCGAACCCGACAGGTCTCTACGAGCAGTACTTC	CASSSNPTGLYEQYF
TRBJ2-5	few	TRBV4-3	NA	TGCGCCAGCAGCCAATCCTGGCAGGGAAATGAGCAGTACTTC	CASSQSWQGNEQYF
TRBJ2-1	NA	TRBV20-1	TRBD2	TGCAGTGCTAGGAGCGGGAGGGCCTCCTACAATGAGCAGTTCTTC	CSARSGRASYNEQFF
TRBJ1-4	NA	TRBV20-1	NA	TGCAGTGCTAGAGACGCCTTAGGACCGGAAAAACTGTTTTTT	CSARDALGPEKLFF